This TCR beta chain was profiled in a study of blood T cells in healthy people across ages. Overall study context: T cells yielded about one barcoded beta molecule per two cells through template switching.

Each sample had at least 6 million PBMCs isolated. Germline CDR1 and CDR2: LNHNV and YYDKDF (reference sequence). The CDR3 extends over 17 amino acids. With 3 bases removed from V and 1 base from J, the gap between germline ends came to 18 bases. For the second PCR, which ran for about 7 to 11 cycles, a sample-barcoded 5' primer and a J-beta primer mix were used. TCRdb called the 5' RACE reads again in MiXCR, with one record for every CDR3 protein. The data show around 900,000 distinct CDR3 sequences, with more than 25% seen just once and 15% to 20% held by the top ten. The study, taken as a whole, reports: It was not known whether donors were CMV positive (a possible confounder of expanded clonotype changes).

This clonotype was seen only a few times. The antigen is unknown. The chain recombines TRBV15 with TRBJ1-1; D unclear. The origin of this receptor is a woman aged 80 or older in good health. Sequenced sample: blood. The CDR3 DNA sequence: TGTGCCACCAGCAGGAAGGGTAGATTTATTGGGAACACTGAAGCTTTCTTT. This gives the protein CATSRKGRFIGNTEAFF.